This TCR beta chain was sequenced for a study of Ad26.COV2.S vaccination and SARS-CoV-2 variants. Treatment meaning: around 19 received Ad26.COV2.S at low or high dose, single or two shots; several received placebo; per-sample allocation not given. It was on day 63 after the first vaccine or placebo injection that samples were taken. Some clones are missing from TCRdb's copy, which holds only in-frame ones; the method was immunoSEQ multiplex PCR. The sample includes around 400,000 clones, 90% of them seen just once. The V and J ends lost 2 bases and 0 bases, in that order; junction bases with no gene match: 6. CDR1 WSHSY and CDR2 SAAADI come from the germline V gene. The CDR3 has 17 amino acids.

The V call is TRBV10-2, the J call TRBJ2-2; TRBD1 agrees at 7 bases. Sample: peripheral blood, taken in a trial of Ad26.COV2.S vaccine versus placebo. This receptor was obtained from a person between 18 and 59 years old who received the Ad26.COV2.S COVID-19 vaccine or a placebo. CDR3 sequence: CASSEAYRGTNTGELFF. The CDR3 DNA follows: TGCGCCAGCAGTGAGGCATACAGGGGCACGAACACCGGGGAGCTGTTTTTT.